This T cell receptor (beta chain) was documented in a study of blood T cell repertoires in COVID-19. For the study at large: Samples representing acute and convalescent COVID-19 were sourced from the United States, Italy and Spain. T cells, B-cell-depleted T cells, or PBMCs provided the cDNA or gDNA that served as material.

This clone appeared a single time. The CDR3 runs to 17 residues. V dropped 3 bases and J dropped 4; count of bases not matched to a gene: 9. Germline lookup yields CDR1 LNHDA and CDR2 SQIVND (reference sequence). Source study methods: Amplification of reference gene primers provided the estimated nucleated cell counts. Clones were read by immunoSEQ multiplex PCR, and TCRdb kept only the in-frame ones, dropping some. Clone size and V and J calls were adopted from that table, with D and trimming inferred from the DNA. Of some 180,000 clones in the sample, 85% to 90% were seen once. V gene TRBV19 combines with J gene TRBJ2-3; 11 nucleotides align to TRBD2. This sequence originates from a woman aged 55-69 years with acute or convalescent COVID-19. The source material was peripheral blood. For the CDR3, the DNA is TGTGCCAGTAGTATTTTAGCGGGAGGGATTGGGGCAGATACGCAGTATTTT. It codes for CASSILAGGIGADTQYF.